This TCR beta chain was identified in a study of blood T cell repertoires in COVID-19. Overall study context: Samples representing acute and convalescent COVID-19 were sourced from the United States, Italy and Spain. The cDNA or gDNA used as material had been derived from T cells, B-cell-depleted T cells, or PBMCs.

Per the original methods: Amplification of reference gene primers was used by the study to estimate nucleated cell counts. TCRdb keeps only in-frame clones here, not all; method: immunoSEQ multiplex PCR. D and trimming were read from the DNA, whereas the V and J calls and clone size are those reported in that table. Of some 83,000 clones listed, roughly nine tenths are singletons. The germline V gene has CDR1 SGHTA and CDR2 FQGNSA. The CDR3 contains 14 residues. Trimming removed 5 bases from V and 5 bases from J; junction bases left unmatched: 7. This clone was observed a few times. The receptor's source is a man aged 80 or over in a cohort sampled during active COVID-19. What was sequenced was peripheral blood. The chain employs TRBV7-2 and TRBJ2-5; 8 nucleotides match TRBD2. CDR3 bases: TGTGCCAGCAGCCCCCCAGCGGGGGTGGAGACCCAGTACTTC. The encoded protein is CASSPPAGVETQYF. Full variable domain (outside the CDR3, taken from reference TRBV7-2 and TRBJ2-5): GAGVSQSPSNKVTEKGKDVELRCDPISGHTALYWYRQSLGQGLEFLIYFQGNSAPDKSGLPSDRFSAERTGGSVSTLTIQRTQQEDSAVYLCASSPPAGVETQYFGPGTRLLVL.